This TCR beta chain was retrieved from a study of neurological immune-mediated disorders. Sorted libraries used about 1 million CD4+ or CD8+ T cells. This clonotype is judged medium-sized (0.01 to 0.1%). Its antigen is unknown. Study-wide points: HTLV-1-associated myelopathy displayed the greatest TCR clonal expansion, and multiple sclerosis exhibited the smallest, lower than that of healthy controls. One related-CDR3 cluster, found by phylogenetic grouping, held repertoires of 18 of 34 multiple sclerosis patients and is a possible signature.

Germline CDR1 reads SQVTM; CDR2 reads ANQGSEA. The CDR3 consists of 15 residues. V lost 5 bases and J lost 5; bases outside the gene matches: 11. A single record per CDR3 protein comes from TCRdb applying MiXCR to the 5' RACE reads. The sample has some 22,000 distinct CDR3 sequences; 17% are singletons. The sample was CD8+ T cells from blood. The rearrangement links TRBV29-1 to TRBJ1-2; 10 bases are a match to TRBD1. The clonotype comes from a young woman with multiple sclerosis. CDR3 protein: CSVKKSTGGVYGYTF. Written as DNA, the CDR3 is TGCAGCGTTAAAAAATCGACAGGGGGCGTTTATGGCTACACCTTC.